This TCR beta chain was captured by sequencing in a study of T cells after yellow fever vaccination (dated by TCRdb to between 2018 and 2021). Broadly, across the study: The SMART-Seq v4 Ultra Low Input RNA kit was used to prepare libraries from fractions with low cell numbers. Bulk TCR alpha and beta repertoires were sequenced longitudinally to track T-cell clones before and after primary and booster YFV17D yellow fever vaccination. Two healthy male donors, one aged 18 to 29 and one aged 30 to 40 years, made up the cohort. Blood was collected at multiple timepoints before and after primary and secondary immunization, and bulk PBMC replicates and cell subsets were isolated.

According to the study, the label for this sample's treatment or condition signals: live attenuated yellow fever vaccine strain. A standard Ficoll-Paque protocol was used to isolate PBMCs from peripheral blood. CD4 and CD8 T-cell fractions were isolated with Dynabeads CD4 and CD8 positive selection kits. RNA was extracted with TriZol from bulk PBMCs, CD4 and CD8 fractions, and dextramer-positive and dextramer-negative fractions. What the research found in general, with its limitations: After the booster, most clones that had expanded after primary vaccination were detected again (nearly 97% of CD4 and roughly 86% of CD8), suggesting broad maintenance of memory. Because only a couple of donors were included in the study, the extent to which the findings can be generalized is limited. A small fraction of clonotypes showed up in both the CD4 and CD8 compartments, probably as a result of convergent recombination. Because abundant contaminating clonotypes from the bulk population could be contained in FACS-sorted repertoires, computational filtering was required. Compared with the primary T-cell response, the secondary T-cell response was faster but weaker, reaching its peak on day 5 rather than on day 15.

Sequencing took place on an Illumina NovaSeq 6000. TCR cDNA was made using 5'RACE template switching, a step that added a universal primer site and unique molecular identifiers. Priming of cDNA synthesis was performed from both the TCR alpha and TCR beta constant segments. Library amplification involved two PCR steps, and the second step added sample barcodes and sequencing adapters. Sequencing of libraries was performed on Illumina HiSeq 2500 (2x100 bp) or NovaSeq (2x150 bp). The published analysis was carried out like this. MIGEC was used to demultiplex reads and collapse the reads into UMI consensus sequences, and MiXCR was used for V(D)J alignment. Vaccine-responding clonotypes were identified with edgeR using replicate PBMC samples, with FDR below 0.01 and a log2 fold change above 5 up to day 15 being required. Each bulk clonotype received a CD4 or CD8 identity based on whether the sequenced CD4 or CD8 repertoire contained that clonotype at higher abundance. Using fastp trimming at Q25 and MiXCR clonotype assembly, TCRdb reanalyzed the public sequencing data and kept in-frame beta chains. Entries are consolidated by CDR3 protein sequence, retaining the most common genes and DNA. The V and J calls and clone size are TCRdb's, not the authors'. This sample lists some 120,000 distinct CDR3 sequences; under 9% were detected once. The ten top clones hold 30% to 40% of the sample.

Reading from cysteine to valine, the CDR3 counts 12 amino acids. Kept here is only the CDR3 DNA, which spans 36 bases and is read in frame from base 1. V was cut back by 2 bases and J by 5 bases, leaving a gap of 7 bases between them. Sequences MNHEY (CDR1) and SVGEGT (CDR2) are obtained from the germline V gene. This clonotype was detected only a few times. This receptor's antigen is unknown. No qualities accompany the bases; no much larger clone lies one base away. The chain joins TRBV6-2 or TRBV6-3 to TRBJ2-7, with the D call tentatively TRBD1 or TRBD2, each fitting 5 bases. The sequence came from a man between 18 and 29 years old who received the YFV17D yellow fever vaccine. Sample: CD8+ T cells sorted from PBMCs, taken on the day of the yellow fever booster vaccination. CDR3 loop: CASSYGGNEQYV. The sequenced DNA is TGTGCCAGCAGTTACGGGGGTAACGAGCAGTACGTC.